This record looks at one T cell receptor beta chain sequence and its context. The antigen it recognizes is unknown. Per-nucleotide qualities are absent, and no much larger clonotype sits a single base away. The sample belongs to a study of Tregs in tolerant kidney transplant recipients (dated by TCRdb to about 2019). Study-wide context: The study applied TCRbeta sequencing to find donor-specific regulatory T cells before combined kidney and bone marrow transplantation and then followed those same cells after transplant.

The transplants used related donors with nonmyeloablative bone marrow transplantation, and mixed chimerism in the human trials was transient. Unstimulated Tregs (CD4+CD25+CD127-), CD4+ non-Tregs (CD4+CD25-), CD4 and CD8 cells were FACS-sorted from thawed PBMCs. The patients were a handful of recipients of combined kidney and bone marrow transplants from the ITN036ST trial, and samples were available only for these trial subjects. Healthy control blood was processed by Ficoll density gradient to PBMCs and cryopreserved; patient PBMCs were collected before and after transplant. The full study reports these points: Donor-specific Treg expansion was found to exceed global Treg expansion in tolerant patients, suggesting antigen-driven rather than nonspecific expansion. The study was limited by small patient numbers, and the findings need validation in larger populations and under other immunosuppression protocols. Expanding Tregs with activated donor B cells appeared to identify the most biologically relevant and donor-specific TCRbeta repertoire. Biological reproducibility was not examined directly, but technical replication error appeared to be minimal. For some patients, the PCR primers changed as time went on, which meant samples from those patients could not be compared with one another at the nucleotide level.

The junction shows trimming of 7 bases on V and 4 bases on J, plus 16 bases between the germline ends. The germline V gene encodes CDR1 GTSNPN and CDR2 SVGIG (reference sequence). From the cysteine up to the phenylalanine, the CDR3 has a length of 14 residues. Only the CDR3 part of the read is kept: 42 bases, read in frame from the first base. For TCRbeta CDR3 sequencing, genomic DNA was extracted from sorted cells using the QIAGEN DNeasy Blood and Tissue Kit. High-throughput TCRbeta CDR3 sequencing, including PCR amplification with bias correction and internal controls, was performed commercially through immunoSEQ. Per the authors' processing: Unique productive TCRbeta sequences were defined by CDR3 nucleotide sequence where primers matched, otherwise by CDR3 amino acid sequence with Vbeta and Jbeta genes. As a correction for sorting error, sequences shared between sorted populations at a frequency ratio of 2:1 or less were discarded, and the remaining shared sequences were assigned to the higher population. A sequence was defined as donor-reactive if the sequence was expanded at least 5-fold in CFSE-low cells compared with unstimulated cells and had a frequency of at least 0.01% in CFSE-low cells. Jensen-Shannon divergence calculated on the top 100 TCRbeta sequences ranked by frequency was used to measure repertoire divergence. For samples with multiple sequencing runs, sorting error was corrected separately for each run before the runs were pooled. TCRdb provides this immuneACCESS table in a form limited to in-frame rearrangements. Some clones are lacking; in checked studies, under half of them reflect an unresolved V gene, and why the rest are absent is not known. The D gene and trimming were derived from the DNA, and the V and J assignments and clone size from that table. The sample table holds more than 90,000 clones, of which 90% to 95% were seen once. Roughly 1.5% of the sample is taken by the ten largest.

Sequenced here: CD4+ T cells from blood (PBMCs), sampled 12 months after the transplant. The source is a human patient who received a combined kidney and bone marrow transplant. After a transplant, some T cells may be of graft donor origin. The receptor chain draws on TRBV30 and TRBJ2-2; no D gene can be assigned with confidence. The DNA sequence is given as TGTGCCTCCTCGGAGAGAAGGCCCACCGGGGAGCTGTTTTTT. It encodes CASSERRPTGELFF.